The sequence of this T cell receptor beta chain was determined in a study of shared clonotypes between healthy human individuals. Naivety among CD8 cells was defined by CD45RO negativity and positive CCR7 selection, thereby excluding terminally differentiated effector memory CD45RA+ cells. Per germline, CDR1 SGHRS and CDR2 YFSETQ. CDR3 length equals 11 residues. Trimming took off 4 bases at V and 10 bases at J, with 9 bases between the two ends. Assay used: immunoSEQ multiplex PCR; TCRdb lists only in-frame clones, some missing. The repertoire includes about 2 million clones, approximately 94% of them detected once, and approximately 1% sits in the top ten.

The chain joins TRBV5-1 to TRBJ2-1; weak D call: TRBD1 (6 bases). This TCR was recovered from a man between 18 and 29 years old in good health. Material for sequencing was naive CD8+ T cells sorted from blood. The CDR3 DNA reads TGCGCCAGCAGCCGAACAGGGGAGCAGTTCTTC. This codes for CASSRTGEQFF. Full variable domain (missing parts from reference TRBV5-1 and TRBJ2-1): KAGVTQTPRYLIKTRGQQVTLSCSPISGHRSVSWYQQTPGQGLQFLFEYFSETQRNKGNFPGRFSGRQFSNSRSEMNVSTLELGDSALYLCASSRTGEQFFGPGTRLTVL.